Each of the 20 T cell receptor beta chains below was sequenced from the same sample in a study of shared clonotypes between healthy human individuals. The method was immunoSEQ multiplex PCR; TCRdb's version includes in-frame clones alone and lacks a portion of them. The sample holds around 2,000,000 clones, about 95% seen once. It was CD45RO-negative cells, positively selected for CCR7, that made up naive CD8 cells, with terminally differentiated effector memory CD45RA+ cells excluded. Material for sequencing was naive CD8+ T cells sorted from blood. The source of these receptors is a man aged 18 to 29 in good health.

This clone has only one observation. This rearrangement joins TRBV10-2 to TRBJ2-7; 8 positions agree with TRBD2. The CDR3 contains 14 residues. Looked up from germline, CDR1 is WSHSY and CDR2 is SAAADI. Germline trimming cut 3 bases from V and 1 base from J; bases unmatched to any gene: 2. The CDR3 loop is CASSEGGGSYEQYF. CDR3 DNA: TGCGCCAGCAGTGAAGGCGGGGGGTCCTACGAGCAGTACTTC.

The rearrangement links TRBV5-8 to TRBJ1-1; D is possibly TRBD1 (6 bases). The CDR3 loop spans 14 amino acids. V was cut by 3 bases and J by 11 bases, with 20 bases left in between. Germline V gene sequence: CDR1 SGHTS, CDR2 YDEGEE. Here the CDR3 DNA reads TGTGCCAGCAGCTCACCCGGCCCTACAGGGAGGGCTTTCTTT. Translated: CASSSPGPTGRAFF.

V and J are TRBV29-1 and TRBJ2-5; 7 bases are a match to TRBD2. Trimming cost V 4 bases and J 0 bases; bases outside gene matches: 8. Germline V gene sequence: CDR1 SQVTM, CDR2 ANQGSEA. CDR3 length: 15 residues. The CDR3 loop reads CSVVRAGEYQETQYF. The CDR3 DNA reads TGCAGCGTTGTCCGGGCGGGGGAGTACCAAGAGACCCAGTACTTC.

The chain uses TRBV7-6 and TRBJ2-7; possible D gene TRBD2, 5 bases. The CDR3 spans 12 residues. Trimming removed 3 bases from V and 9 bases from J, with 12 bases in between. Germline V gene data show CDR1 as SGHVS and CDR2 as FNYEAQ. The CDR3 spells CASSFPQEVQYF. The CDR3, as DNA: TGTGCCAGCAGCTTCCCGCAGGAGGTGCAGTACTTC. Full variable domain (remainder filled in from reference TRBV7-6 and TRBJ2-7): GAGVSQSPRYKVTKRGQDVALRCDPISGHVSLYWYRQALGQGPEFLTYFNYEAQQDKSGLPNDRFSAERPEGSISTLTIQRTEQRDSAMYRCASSFPQEVQYFGPGTRLTVT.

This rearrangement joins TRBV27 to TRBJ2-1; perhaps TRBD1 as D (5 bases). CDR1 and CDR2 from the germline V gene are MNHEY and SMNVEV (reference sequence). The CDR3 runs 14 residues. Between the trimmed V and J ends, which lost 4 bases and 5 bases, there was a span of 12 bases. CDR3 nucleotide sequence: TGTGCCAGCAGTTGGGCAGGGTTCAACAATGAGCAGTTCTTC. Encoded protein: CASSWAGFNNEQFF.

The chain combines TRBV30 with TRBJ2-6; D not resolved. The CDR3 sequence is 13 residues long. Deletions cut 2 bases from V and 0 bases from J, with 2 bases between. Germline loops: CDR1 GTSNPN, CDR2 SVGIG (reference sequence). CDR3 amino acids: CAWSYSGANVLTF. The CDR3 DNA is TGTGCCTGGAGTTACTCTGGGGCCAACGTCCTGACTTTC.

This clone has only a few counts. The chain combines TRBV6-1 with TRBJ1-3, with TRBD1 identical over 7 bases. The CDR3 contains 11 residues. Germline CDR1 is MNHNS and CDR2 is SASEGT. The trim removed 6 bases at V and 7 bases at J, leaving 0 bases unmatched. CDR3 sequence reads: CASRTGNTIYF. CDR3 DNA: TGTGCCAGCAGGACAGGGAACACCATATATTTT.

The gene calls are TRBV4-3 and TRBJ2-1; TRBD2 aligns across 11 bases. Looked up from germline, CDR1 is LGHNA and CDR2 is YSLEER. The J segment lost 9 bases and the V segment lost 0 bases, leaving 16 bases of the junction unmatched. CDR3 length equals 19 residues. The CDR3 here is CASSQDALAGGVRVAEQFF. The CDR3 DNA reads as TGCGCCAGCAGCCAAGATGCCCTAGCGGGAGGTGTACGTGTAGCTGAGCAGTTCTTC.

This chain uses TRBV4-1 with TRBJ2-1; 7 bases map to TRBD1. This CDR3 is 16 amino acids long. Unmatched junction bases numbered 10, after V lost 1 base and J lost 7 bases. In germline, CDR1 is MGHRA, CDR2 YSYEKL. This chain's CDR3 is CASSQGMGTVINEQFF. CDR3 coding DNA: TGCGCCAGCAGCCAAGGAATGGGGACAGTTATTAATGAGCAGTTCTTC.

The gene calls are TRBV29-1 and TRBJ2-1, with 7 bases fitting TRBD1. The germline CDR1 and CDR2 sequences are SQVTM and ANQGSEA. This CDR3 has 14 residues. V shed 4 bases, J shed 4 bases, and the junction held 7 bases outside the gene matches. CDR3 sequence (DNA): TGCAGCGTTGTTGACAGGGCCCTTTACAATGAGCAGTTCTTC. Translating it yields CSVVDRALYNEQFF.

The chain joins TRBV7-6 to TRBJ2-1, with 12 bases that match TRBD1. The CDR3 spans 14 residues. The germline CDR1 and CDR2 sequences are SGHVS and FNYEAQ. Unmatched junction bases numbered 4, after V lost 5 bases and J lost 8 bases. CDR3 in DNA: TGTGCCAGCAGCCCTGGGACAGGGGGCGATGAGCAGTTCTTC. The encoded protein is CASSPGTGGDEQFF.

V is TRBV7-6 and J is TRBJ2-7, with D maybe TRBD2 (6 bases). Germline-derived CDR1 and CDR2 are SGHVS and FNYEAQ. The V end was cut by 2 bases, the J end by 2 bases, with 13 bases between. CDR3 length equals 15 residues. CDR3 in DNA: TGTGCCAGCAGCTTAAGGGACTCCCTAGCCTACGAGCAGTACTTC. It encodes CASSLRDSLAYEQYF.

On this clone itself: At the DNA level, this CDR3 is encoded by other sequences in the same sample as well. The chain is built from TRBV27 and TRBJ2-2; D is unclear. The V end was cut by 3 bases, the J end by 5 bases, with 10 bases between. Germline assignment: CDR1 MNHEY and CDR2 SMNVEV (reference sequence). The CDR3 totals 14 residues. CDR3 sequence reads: CASSFSGNTGELFF. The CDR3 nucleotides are TGTGCCAGCAGTTTTTCGGGTAATACCGGGGAGCTGTTTTTT.

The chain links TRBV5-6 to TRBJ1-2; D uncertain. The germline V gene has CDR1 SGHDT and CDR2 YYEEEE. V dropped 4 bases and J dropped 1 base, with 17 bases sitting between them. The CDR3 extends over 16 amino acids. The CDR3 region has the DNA TGTGCCAGCAGCCCACGAGGCCAAGCGTTTAACTATGGCTACACCTTC. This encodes CASSPRGQAFNYGYTF.

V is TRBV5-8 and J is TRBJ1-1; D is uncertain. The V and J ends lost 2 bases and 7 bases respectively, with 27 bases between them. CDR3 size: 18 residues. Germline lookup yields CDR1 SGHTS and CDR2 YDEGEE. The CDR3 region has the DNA TGTGCCAGCAGCTTTCCCGAAACTTTTGCCCGGACGGAGGGTGAAGCTTTCTTT. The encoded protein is CASSFPETFARTEGEAFF.

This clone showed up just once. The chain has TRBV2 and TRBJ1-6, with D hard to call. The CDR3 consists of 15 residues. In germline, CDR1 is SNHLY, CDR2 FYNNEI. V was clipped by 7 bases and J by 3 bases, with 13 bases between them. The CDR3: CASNSDPVYNSPLHF. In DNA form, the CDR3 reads TGTGCCAGCAATTCTGACCCAGTCTATAATTCACCCCTCCACTTT.

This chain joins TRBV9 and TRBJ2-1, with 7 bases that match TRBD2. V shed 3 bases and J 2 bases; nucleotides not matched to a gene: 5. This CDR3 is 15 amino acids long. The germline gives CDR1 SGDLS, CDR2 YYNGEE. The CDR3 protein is CASSAPGGAYNEQFF. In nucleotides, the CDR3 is TGTGCCAGCAGCGCACCTGGGGGGGCCTACAATGAGCAGTTCTTC.

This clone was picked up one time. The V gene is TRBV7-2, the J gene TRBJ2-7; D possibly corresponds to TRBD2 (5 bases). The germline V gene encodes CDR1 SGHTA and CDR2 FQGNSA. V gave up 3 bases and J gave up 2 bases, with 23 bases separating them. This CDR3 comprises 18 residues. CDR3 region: CASSLRAPYTVPPYEQYF. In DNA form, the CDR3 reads TGTGCCAGCAGCTTGAGGGCTCCCTATACAGTGCCACCCTACGAGCAGTACTTC.

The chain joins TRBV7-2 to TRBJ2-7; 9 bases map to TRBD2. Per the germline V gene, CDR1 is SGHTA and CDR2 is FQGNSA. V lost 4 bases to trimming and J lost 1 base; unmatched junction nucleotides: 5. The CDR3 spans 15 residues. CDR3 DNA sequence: TGTGCCAGCAGCTGGTTAGCGGGGGATTCCTACGAGCAGTACTTC. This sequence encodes CASSWLAGDSYEQYF.

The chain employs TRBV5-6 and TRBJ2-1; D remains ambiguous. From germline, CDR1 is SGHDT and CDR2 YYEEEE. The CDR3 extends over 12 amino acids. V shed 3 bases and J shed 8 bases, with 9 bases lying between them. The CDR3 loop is CASSSFADEQFF. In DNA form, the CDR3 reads TGTGCCAGCAGCTCCTTCGCCGATGAGCAGTTCTTC.